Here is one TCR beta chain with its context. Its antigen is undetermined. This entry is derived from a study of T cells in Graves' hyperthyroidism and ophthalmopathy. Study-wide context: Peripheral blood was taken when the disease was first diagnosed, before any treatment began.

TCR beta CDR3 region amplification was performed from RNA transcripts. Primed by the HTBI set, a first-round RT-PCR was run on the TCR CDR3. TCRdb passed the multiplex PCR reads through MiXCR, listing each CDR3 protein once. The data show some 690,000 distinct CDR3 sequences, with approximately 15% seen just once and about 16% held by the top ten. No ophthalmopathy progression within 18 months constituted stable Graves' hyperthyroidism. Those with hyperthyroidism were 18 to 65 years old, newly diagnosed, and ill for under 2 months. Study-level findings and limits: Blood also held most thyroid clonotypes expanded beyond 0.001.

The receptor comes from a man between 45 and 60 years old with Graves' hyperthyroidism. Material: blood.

CDR3 DNA: TGTGCCAGCAACCAATGGGGTCCTAATCAGCCCCAGCATTTT. Protein product: CASNQWGPNQPQHF. The chain is built from TRBV2 and TRBJ1-5, with D uncertain. Between the trimmed V and J ends, which lost 7 bases and 4 bases, there was a span of 14 bases. CDR1 SNHLY and CDR2 FYNNEI come from the germline V gene. The CDR3 spans 14 residues.